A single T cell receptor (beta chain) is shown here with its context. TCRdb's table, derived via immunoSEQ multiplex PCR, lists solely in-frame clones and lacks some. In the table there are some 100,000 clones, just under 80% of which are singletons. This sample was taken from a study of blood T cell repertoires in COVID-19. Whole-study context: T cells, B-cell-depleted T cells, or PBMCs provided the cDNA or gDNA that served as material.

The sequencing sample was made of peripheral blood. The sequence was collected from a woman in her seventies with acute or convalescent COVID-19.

In nucleotides, the CDR3 is TGTGCCAGCTCACCGCCGGGACAGGCGGAAGGGACCATATATTTT. It codes for CASSPPGQAEGTIYF. V gene TRBV18 combines with J gene TRBJ1-3, with 8 bases aligning to TRBD1. The length of the CDR3 is 15 residues. V lost 3 bases and J lost 10; bases outside the gene matches: 11. Germline V lookup: CDR1 KGHSH, CDR2 LQKENI.